Here is one TCR beta chain with its context. The data stem from a study of blood T cell repertoires in COVID-19. About the study: Samples of COVID-19 (acute and convalescent) were obtained from the United States, Italy and Spain. From T cells, B-cell-depleted T cells, or PBMCs came the material, which was cDNA or gDNA.

This CDR3 has 16 amino acids. Germline CDR1 KGHSH, CDR2 LQKENI. V was cut by 1 base and J by 5 bases, with 12 bases left in between. Seattle's cohort entered during active infection and was followed longitudinally. Per the authors' pipeline: Cell counts per sample came from amplifying reference gene primers. Only in-frame clones appear in the TCRdb table, and some are missing; sequencing was by immunoSEQ multiplex PCR. V and J calls plus clone size are reproduced from that table; the DNA served to infer D and trimming. The sample consists of some 400,000 clones, 87% of them appearing once. The chain employs TRBV18 and TRBJ1-6; a weak D match, TRBD1 (6 bases). The specimen was peripheral blood. The clonotype comes from an older woman with COVID-19, enrolled during active disease. The CDR3 loop is CASSPLGTHNNSPLHF. DNA of the CDR3: TGTGCCAGCTCACCACTCGGGACACATAATAATTCACCCCTCCACTTT.